This entry lists 20 T cell receptor beta chains sequenced from one sample in a study of blood T cells in healthy people across ages. Then a second PCR, running roughly 7 to 12 cycles, was carried out with a sample-barcoded 5' primer and a J-beta primer mix. Each CDR3 protein gets one entry after TCRdb re-called the 5' RACE reads with MiXCR. The table lists 1,800,000 or so distinct CDR3 sequences, 39% of them singletons. Sequencing used blood. These receptor sequences come from a human donor in good health.

Comments on this clonotype: Mismatch with germline at one junction end may stem from a read error. This sequence joins TRBV28 and TRBJ2-1; D unresolved. The CDR3 is made up of 15 amino acids. Germline V gene lookup returns CDR1 MDHEN and CDR2 SYDVKM. CDR3 bases: TGTGTCAGCATCAGTTACTTAGCCCCGGTCAATGAGCAGTTCTTC. Translated: CVSISYLAPVNEQFF.

CDR3 nucleotide sequence: TGCAGCTTCCAGGGGGATCGTAGGAGCACTGAAGCTTTCTTT. It yields the protein CSFQGDRRSTEAFF. The chain is built from TRBV29-1 and TRBJ1-1, with TRBD1 matching 7 bases. The CDR3 spans 14 residues. With V trimmed by 8 bases and J by 4 bases, 13 bases remained unmatched. Germline CDR1 and CDR2: SQVTM and ANQGSEA.

The rearrangement links TRBV20-1 to TRBJ1-3; D is ambiguous. Germline V gene sequence: CDR1 DFQATT, CDR2 SNEGSKA (reference sequence). Trimming took 0 bases from V and 0 from J, leaving 9 bases between them. This CDR3 region has 15 residues. The CDR3 region is CSARDRRRSGNTIYF. CDR3 sequence (DNA): TGCAGTGCTAGAGATCGGCGGCGCTCTGGAAACACCATATATTTT.

The chain recombines TRBV20-1 with TRBJ1-2, with 10 positions matching TRBD1. Germline trimming cut 2 bases from V and 4 bases from J; bases unmatched to any gene: 4. From germline, CDR1 is DFQATT and CDR2 SNEGSKA (reference sequence). This CDR3 region has 14 residues. CDR3 in amino acids: CSARPRTGGYGYTF. DNA for the CDR3: TGCAGTGCTAGACCTAGGACAGGGGGCTATGGCTACACCTTC.

The chain employs TRBV12-3 or TRBV12-4 and TRBJ1-6, with D maybe TRBD1 (5 bases). V was cut by 6 bases and J by 6 bases, with 15 bases left in between. CDR3 length equals 15 residues. CDR3 DNA sequence: TGTGCCAGCAGGCTCCGGGACGGATTTAATTCACCCCTCCACTTT. Its translation: CASRLRDGFNSPLHF.

The gene calls are TRBV20-1 and TRBJ2-1; the D gene is possibly TRBD2 (6 bases). Germline CDR1 and CDR2: DFQATT and SNEGSKA (reference sequence). The CDR3 extends over 15 amino acids. Trimming removed 2 bases from V and 7 bases from J, with 18 bases in between. CDR3 sequence: CSARQAGGDWNEQFF. CDR3 coding DNA: TGCAGTGCTAGACAAGCGGGTGGGGATTGGAATGAGCAGTTCTTC.

Concerning this clonotype itself: This may arise from a read error, as a much more abundant clone is one base away. This chain joins TRBV20-1 and TRBJ2-1; tentatively, D is TRBD1 (5 bases). CDR3 length: 14 amino acids. The V end was cut by 4 bases, the J end by 13 bases, with 23 bases between. Germline V lookup: CDR1 DFQATT, CDR2 SNEGSKA (reference sequence). DNA for the CDR3: TGCAGTGCTAAACAGGACATAGCCAAAAACATTCAGTTCTTC. Translating it yields CSAKQDIAKNIQFF.

The CDR3 DNA sequence: TGTGCCACCAGCTCCACTATTAACACTAGCGTCTTTTACAACGAGCAGTACTTC. Its translation is CATSSTINTSVFYNEQYF. The chain couples TRBV15 to TRBJ2-4; 7 bases match TRBD2. The DNA matches TRBJ2-7 better at its end, which makes the J call doubtful. CDR3 size: 18 residues. CDR1 LNHNV and CDR2 YYDKDF come from the germline V gene (reference sequence).

This clonotype has only one observation. The chain is built from TRBV12-5 and TRBJ2-7; no firm D call. This CDR3 has 12 residues. The germline V gene has CDR1 LGHNT and CDR2 FRNRAP. V was cut by 2 bases and J by 4 bases, with 6 bases left in between. CDR3 amino acids: CASGLLRYEQYF. As DNA, the CDR3 is TGTGCTAGTGGTTTGCTCCGGTACGAGCAGTACTTC.

The sample holds a few counts of this clonotype. This chain joins TRBV4-1 and TRBJ1-1; 9 bases map to TRBD1. This CDR3 is 15 amino acids long. J was trimmed by 1 base and V by 8 bases; bases with no gene match: 8. Germline CDR1 MGHRA, CDR2 YSYEKL. The CDR3 DNA sequence: TGCGCCAGCCGGGTACAGGGGGCCGCGAACACTGAAGCTTTCTTT. Translation gives CASRVQGAANTEAFF.

This clonotype showed up just a few times. V and J are TRBV4-3 and TRBJ2-3; tentatively, D is TRBD1 (6 bases). The V end was cut by 1 base, the J end by 2 bases, with 13 bases between. There are 16 residues in the CDR3. Germline V lookup: CDR1 LGHNA, CDR2 YSLEER. The CDR3 nucleotides are TGCGCCAGCAGCCAAGGATACAGGGCTTACACAGATACGCAGTATTTT. This codes for CASSQGYRAYTDTQYF.

This clonotype has more than one count but fewer than ten. This chain links TRBV12-3 or TRBV12-4 with TRBJ2-7; D call uncertain. Trimming shortened V by 5 bases and J by 3 bases, and 14 bases separated the two germline ends. The CDR3 totals 14 residues. CDR3 in DNA: TGTGCCAGCAGTCCCGTAGCAAGCCGCTACGAGCAGTACTTC. Protein: CASSPVASRYEQYF.

The V call is TRBV6-2 or TRBV6-3, the J call TRBJ1-6; possibly TRBD1 for D (6 bases). The CDR3 runs 12 residues. Trimming shortened V by 7 bases and J by 9 bases, and 10 bases separated the two germline ends. Germline values: CDR1 MNHEY, CDR2 SVGEGT. CDR3 residues: CASIGGGSPLHF. For the CDR3, the DNA is TGTGCCAGCATCGGAGGGGGTTCACCCCTCCACTTT.

The chain joins TRBV20-1 to TRBJ2-3; TRBD2 is a possible D gene (5 bases). Germline V gene sequence: CDR1 DFQATT, CDR2 SNEGSKA (reference sequence). V shed 5 bases and J shed 1 base, with 13 bases lying between them. This CDR3 has 14 residues. The CDR3 loop reads CSAGRAGRTDTQYF. The CDR3 DNA is TGCAGTGCTGGGCGGGCAGGACGCACAGATACGCAGTATTTT.

The gene calls are TRBV10-3 and TRBJ1-5; the D gene is possibly TRBD1 (5 bases). Per the germline V gene, CDR1 is ENHRY and CDR2 is SYGVKD. V lost 3 bases and J lost 0, with 12 bases in between. The CDR3 totals 16 residues. CDR3 in amino acids: CAISDPAGPSNQPQHF. CDR3 in DNA: TGTGCCATCAGTGACCCCGCAGGGCCTAGCAATCAGCCCCAGCATTTT.

This clonotype was observed a few times. The J gene is TRBJ1-2, the V gene TRBV10-3; 7 nucleotides match TRBD1. Per the germline V gene, CDR1 is ENHRY and CDR2 is SYGVKD. J lost 4 bases, V lost 5 bases, and 4 bases had no gene match. The CDR3 is made up of 13 amino acids. The chain's CDR3 is CAISSDRRYGYTF. The CDR3 DNA sequence: TGTGCCATCAGTTCGGACAGGCGCTATGGCTACACCTTC.

This clonotype was observed a handful of times. The CDR3 sequence is CASSRISGQDYEQFF. As DNA, the CDR3 is TGCGCCAGCAGCCGTATTAGCGGCCAGGACTATGAGCAGTTCTTC. The chain links TRBV4-3 to TRBJ2-1; D possibly corresponds to TRBD2 (6 bases). V was cut by 4 bases and J by 8 bases, with 18 bases left in between. CDR1 and CDR2 from the germline V gene are LGHNA and YSLEER. The CDR3 loop spans 15 amino acids.

The rearrangement uses TRBV20-1 and TRBJ1-5; TRBD1 might be the D (6 bases). In germline, CDR1 is DFQATT, CDR2 SNEGSKA (reference sequence). This CDR3 spans 13 amino acids. The ends were cut back, 4 bases at V and 1 base at J, with 8 bases in the middle. The CDR3 loop is CSATGASNQPQHF. CDR3 in DNA: TGCAGTGCTACAGGGGCCAGCAATCAGCCCCAGCATTTT.

This clonotype was seen a few times. The chain joins TRBV7-9 to TRBJ2-7, with a tentative D call TRBD2 (5 bases). Germline CDR1 reads SEHNR; CDR2 reads FQNEAQ (reference sequence). V lost 3 bases and J lost 7, with 10 bases in between. The CDR3 length is 12 residues. This CDR3 reads CASSLEVREQYF. As DNA, the CDR3 is TGTGCCAGCAGCTTGGAGGTGAGGGAGCAGTACTTC.

The CDR3 region has the DNA TGTGCCAGCAGTCTAAACAGGGTTATCTACGAGCAGTACTTC. Translated: CASSLNRVIYEQYF. The genes are TRBV14 and TRBJ2-7, with D perhaps TRBD1 (6 bases). The germline V and J ends were trimmed by 6 bases and 3 bases, with 15 bases remaining between them. The germline V gene encodes CDR1 SGHDN and CDR2 FVKESK. The CDR3 extends over 14 amino acids.